The subject of this entry is one TCR beta chain. Antigen: not known. Genomic DNA, the template, was used for profiling of the TCR beta VDJ and CDR3. MiXCR, applied by TCRdb to the reads, yields one record per CDR3 protein. The sample consists of 200,000 or so distinct CDR3 sequences, approximately 65% of them appearing once. This entry is derived from a study of CD8+CD57+ T cells in acquired aplastic anemia. Trimming removed 0 bases at V and 0 bases at J, with 15 bases between. This CDR3 is built from 17 residues. For sequencing, patients were chosen who had shown expansion of CD8+CD57+ cells by flow cytometry. When blood sampling took place, the patients had received no therapy. Findings of the study overall: Almost 30 CD8+ CDR3 sequences occurred in both the patients and the controls. Patients were compared with controls for CD8+ Simpson's diversity, and no significant difference emerged.

The chain employs TRBV12-3 or TRBV12-4 and TRBJ2-7; weak D call: TRBD2 (6 bases). Sequenced input: sorted CD4+, CD8+, or CD8+CD57+ T cells (not recorded which) from PBMCs. This sequence was found in a human donor with aplastic anemia. The CDR3: CASSLAGGLISSYEQYF. DNA for the CDR3: TGTGCCAGCAGTTTAGCGGGGGGACTCATAAGCTCCTACGAGCAGTACTTC.